Included here is one T cell receptor beta chain sequence, with context. Its antigen remains unknown. The data are from a study of T cell responses to AZD1222 COVID-19 vaccine. Study results and limitations: Spike-spanning, vaccine-associated CD4 TCRs were dominant at 160-218 and 743-854. Repertoire sampling happened only post peak T cell response. Spike-specific TCR breadth and depth grew following two AZD1222 doses. Just a handful of AZD1222 recipients tested seropositive at baseline.

Profiling relied on immunoSEQ multiplex PCR, and the TCRdb table lists in-frame clones only, not all of them. The table shows about 120,000 clones, with 70% to 90% occurring only once. Germline V gene sequence: CDR1 LGHNA, CDR2 YSLEER. V was cut by 1 base and J by 0 bases, with 12 bases left in between. This CDR3 is 17 amino acids long. The rearrangement links TRBV4-3 to TRBJ2-2, with D perhaps matching TRBD2 (5 bases). The source is an adult who received the AZD1222 COVID-19 vaccine. The starting material was peripheral blood, obtained 28 days after the second AZD1222 dose. CDR3 loop: CASSQGRGLSNTGELFF. CDR3 DNA sequence: TGCGCCAGCAGCCAAGGGCGAGGGTTATCGAACACCGGGGAGCTGTTTTTT.